The next 5 T cell receptor beta chains were all read from a single sample in a study of cytomegalovirus exposure and HLA in healthy donors. Use of 60 Vbeta and 13 Jbeta primers characterized the PCR. Produced via immunoSEQ multiplex PCR; TCRdb's table is partial and in-frame only. Of about 190,000 clones in the sample, about 69% were seen once. The source material was PBMCs. The receptors were gathered from a man aged 25 to 40 in good health and CMV-seropositive.

This chain connects TRBV4-3 to TRBJ2-7; D is undetermined. The CDR3 has 13 amino acids. Trimming pared 0 bases from V and 4 bases from J, leaving 7 bases between. Per the germline V gene, CDR1 is LGHNA and CDR2 is YSLEER. The CDR3 sequence is CASSQDLGYEQYF. The CDR3 DNA is TGCGCCAGCAGCCAAGATCTCGGGTACGAGCAGTACTTC.

This clone turned up a few times. For the CDR3, the DNA is TGTGCCAGCAGCTTAGGCCAAGCGGGGTCGGGCACAGATACGCAGTATTTT. This translates into CASSLGQAGSGTDTQYF. The rearrangement links TRBV13 to TRBJ2-3, with TRBD2 matching 7 bases. The CDR3 extends over 17 amino acids. The V segment lost 0 bases and the J segment 1 base; nucleotides outside the gene matches: 7. Per germline, CDR1 PRHDT and CDR2 FYEKMQ (reference sequence). Combining the CDR3 with reference TRBV13 and TRBJ2-3 gives the whole variable domain AAGVIQSPRHLIKEKRETATLKCYPIPRHDTVYWYQQGPGQDPQFLISFYEKMQSDKGSIPDRFSAQQFSDYHSELNMSSLELGDSALYFCASSLGQAGSGTDTQYFGPGTRLTVL.

The chain carries TRBV19 and TRBJ2-7, with TRBD2 matching over 9 bases. The V gene's germline CDR1 is LNHDA and CDR2 SQIVND (reference sequence). Germline trimming cut 6 bases from V and 5 bases from J; bases unmatched to any gene: 11. This CDR3 has 15 amino acids. CDR3 DNA sequence: TGTGCCAGTAGCCGTTCCCTAGCGGGAAGGCACGAGCAGTACTTC. This sequence encodes CASSRSLAGRHEQYF.

The V call is TRBV15, the J call TRBJ1-3, with TRBD1 as a possible D gene (6 bases). From germline, CDR1 is LNHNV and CDR2 YYDKDF (reference sequence). CDR3 length: 18 amino acids. With 0 bases removed from V and 0 bases from J, the gap between germline ends came to 15 bases. The CDR3 loop reads CATSRDIAGASSGNTIYF. CDR3 in DNA: TGTGCCACCAGCAGAGATATAGCAGGGGCGAGCTCTGGAAACACCATATATTTT. The full variable domain, in which reference TRBV15 and TRBJ1-3 provide the parts outside the CDR3, is DAMVIQNPRYQVTQFGKPVTLSCSQTLNHNVMYWYQQKSSQAPKLLFHYYDKDFNNEADTPDNFQSRRPNTSFCFLDIRSPGLGDTAMYLCATSRDIAGASSGNTIYFGEGSWLTVV.

In its sample, this clone was seen a few times. The genes are TRBV4-2 and TRBJ2-1; 8 nucleotides agree with TRBD2. The V gene end was trimmed by 1 base and the J gene end by 6 bases; junction bases not matched to a gene: 8. CDR1 and CDR2 (germline): LGHNA, YNFKEQ. The CDR3 covers 16 residues. As DNA, the CDR3 is TGTGCCAGCAGCCAAGCCGTAGGGACTAGTAGCAATGAGCAGTTCTTC. Translated: CASSQAVGTSSNEQFF.